This is a list of T cell receptor beta chains from one sample in a study of T cell repertoires in cytomegalovirus infection. TCRdb passed the reads through MiXCR, listing each CDR3 protein once. The repertoire consists of approximately 70,000 distinct CDR3 sequences, with 20% to 25% occurring once and the leading ten covering roughly 79%. Their antigens remain unidentified. Sequencing was performed on PBMCs, sequenced either directly or after in vitro stimulation (not recorded which). All receptors derive from a human donor in good health (CMV status not recorded). Some clones in this sample may be carry-over from other donors' samples. Both conserved end residues are part of each CDR3. D genes are given only for firm matches. Expanded clones are given a class, and other clones once, few, many or no size at all.

j_call d_call clone_size v_call cdr3_aa cdr3_nt
TRBJ1-1 NA many TRBV11-2 CASSFGGAGNTEAFF TGTGCCAGCAGCTTTGGAGGGGCGGGGAACACTGAAGCTTTCTTT
TRBJ2-1 NA few TRBV7-2 CASSLAGSGAYNEQFF TGTGCCAGCAGCTTAGCTGGTAGCGGTGCCTACAATGAGCAGTTCTTC
TRBJ1-2 NA many TRBV7-2 CASSLRRGNYGYTF TGTGCCAGCAGCTTAAGGCGAGGAAACTATGGCTACACCTTC
TRBJ1-6 NA NA TRBV25-1 CASSEVQGGDNSPLHF TGTGCCAGCAGTGAAGTACAGGGCGGAGATAATTCACCCCTCCACTTT
TRBJ1-2 NA few TRBV7-2 CASSTQARDFYGYTF TGTGCCAGCAGCACCCAGGCCCGGGACTTCTATGGCTACACCTTC
TRBJ2-3 NA few TRBV11-2 CASSRISDTQYF TGTGCCAGCAGTCGGATTTCAGATACGCAGTATTTT
TRBJ2-2 NA many TRBV7-8 CASSKTPIAANTGELFF TGTGCCAGCAGCAAGACACCAATAGCGGCGAACACCGGGGAGCTGTTTTTT
TRBJ1-6 NA many TRBV6-1 CASSHRTGMRSSPLHF TGTGCCAGCAGCCACAGAACGGGGATGAGAAGCTCACCCCTCCACTTT
TRBJ2-6 NA NA TRBV7-8 CASPRGGAPTSGANVLTF TGTGCCAGCCCCAGAGGGGGGGCGCCCACCTCTGGGGCCAACGTCCTGACTTTC
TRBJ2-5 NA many TRBV7-2 CASSSNSLGSQYF TGTGCCAGCAGCTCTAACTCCCTGGGGTCCCAGTACTTC
TRBJ2-5 NA NA TRBV7-2 CASSPILVGSGETQYF TGTGCCAGCAGCCCTATCCTAGTGGGAAGTGGAGAGACCCAGTACTTC
TRBJ2-1 TRBD1 once TRBV5-4 CASSRTGRNEQFF TGTGCCAGCAGCCGGACAGGGCGGAATGAGCAGTTCTTC
TRBJ1-5 NA few TRBV7-8 CASSPSGSGSQPQHF TGTGCCAGCAGCCCATCGGGGTCAGGGAGTCAGCCCCAGCATTTT
TRBJ1-1 TRBD1 NA TRBV6-2/TRBV6-3 CASSFDPFPGQGAANTEAFF TGTGCCAGCAGTTTCGACCCTTTTCCGGGACAGGGGGCAGCGAACACTGAAGCTTTCTTT
TRBJ1-6 TRBD1 NA TRBV5-6 CASSRGQNNSPLHF TGTGCCAGCAGCCGGGGACAGAATAATTCACCCCTCCACTTT
TRBJ2-7 NA NA TRBV7-6 CASSRWGDEQYF TGTGCCAGCAGTAGATGGGGCGACGAGCAGTACTTC
TRBJ1-2 TRBD1 NA TRBV19 CASSPFGRGPDGYTF TGTGCCAGTAGTCCCTTTGGGAGGGGGCCTGACGGCTACACCTTC
TRBJ1-5 TRBD1 few TRBV24-1 CATNDRVGQPQHF TGTGCCACCAACGACAGGGTCGGGCAGCCCCAGCATTTT
TRBJ2-7 TRBD2 few TRBV20-1 CSAVFPSGRAYEQYF TGCAGTGCCGTTTTTCCTAGCGGGAGGGCCTACGAGCAGTACTTC
TRBJ2-1 NA few TRBV7-9 CASSHPRGDNEQFF TGTGCCAGCAGCCATCCGAGAGGGGACAATGAGCAGTTCTTC
TRBJ2-2 NA NA TRBV5-6 CASSLGGPTGELFF TGTGCCAGCAGCTTGGGAGGGCCCACCGGGGAGCTGTTTTTT
TRBJ2-5 NA few TRBV6-6 CASRSPSVDPQETQYF TGTGCCAGCCGTTCCCCCTCTGTGGACCCTCAAGAGACCCAGTACTTC
TRBJ2-1 NA NA TRBV12-3/TRBV12-4 CASSLGSPRNNEQFF TGTGCCAGCAGTTTGGGGAGTCCCAGGAACAATGAGCAGTTCTTC
TRBJ2-1 TRBD2 many TRBV7-2 CASSRGAGARNEQFF TGTGCCAGCAGCCGAGGCGCGGGAGCGAGAAATGAGCAGTTCTTC